The 27 T cell receptor beta chains below come from one sample, sequenced in a study of blood T cell repertoires in COVID-19. Produced via immunoSEQ multiplex PCR; TCRdb's table is partial and in-frame only. Among some 170,000 clones listed, about 78% were seen once. The material sequenced was peripheral blood. The source is a woman between 50 and 59 years old with active or convalescent COVID-19.

This sequence joins TRBV21-1 and TRBJ2-7; TRBD1, the table's D call, was not compared with the DNA. TRBV21-1 is described as a pseudogene. This CDR3 is built from 17 residues. CDR3 sequence: CASSPRSDRRRTYEQYF. DNA for the CDR3: TGTGCCAGCAGCCCCCGTTCGGACAGGAGAAGGACCTACGAGCAGTACTTC.

CDR3 sequence (DNA): TGTGCCAGCTCACCTAGGAGGGTCTCTGGAAACACCATATATTTT. This encodes CASSPRRVSGNTIYF. The chain links TRBV18 to TRBJ1-3; D is ambiguous. Trimming shortened V by 3 bases and J by 0 bases, and 9 bases separated the two germline ends. In germline, CDR1 is KGHSH, CDR2 LQKENI. CDR3 length: 15 residues.

The genes are TRBV11-2 and TRBJ1-2; D unresolved. Germline CDR1 reads SGHAT; CDR2 reads FQNNGV. V was pared by 1 base and J by 8 bases, with 14 bases between. The CDR3 is 14 amino acids. The CDR3 region is CASSLARAGEGYTF. CDR3 nucleotide sequence: TGTGCCAGCAGCTTAGCGCGGGCAGGAGAAGGCTACACCTTC.

The V gene is TRBV11-2, the J gene TRBJ2-3, with 9 bases lining up with TRBD2. The CDR3 length is 16 residues. J was trimmed by 6 bases and V by 0 bases; bases with no gene match: 7. The V gene's germline CDR1 is SGHAT and CDR2 FQNNGV. CDR3 DNA sequence: TGTGCCAGCAGCTTAGAGGCTAGCGGGGTGTGGGATACGCAGTATTTT. Encoded protein: CASSLEASGVWDTQYF.

The chain uses TRBV18 and TRBJ1-1, with a tentative D call TRBD1 (5 bases). Trimming left V 5 bases short and J 8 bases short, with 12 bases between. The CDR3 consists of 12 residues. Germline-derived CDR1 and CDR2 are KGHSH and LQKENI. The CDR3, as DNA: TGTGCCAGCTCAACGGGTTCAGGGGAAGCTTTCTTT. This codes for CASSTGSGEAFF.

The table lists this clone with a few counts. The chain joins TRBV7-2 to TRBJ2-3; 11 nucleotides line up with TRBD2. Germline V gives CDR1 SGHTA, CDR2 FQGNSA. After removal of 6 bases from V and 9 bases from J, the junction contained 14 bases not matched to a gene. The CDR3 consists of 16 residues. CDR3 in amino acids: CASRKDSGGAGWTQYF. Here the CDR3 DNA reads TGTGCCAGCAGGAAGGATAGCGGGGGGGCGGGTTGGACGCAGTATTTT. The full variable domain, its missing parts supplied by reference TRBV7-2 and TRBJ2-3, is GAGVSQSPSNKVTEKGKDVELRCDPISGHTALYWYRQSLGQGLEFLIYFQGNSAPDKSGLPSDRFSAERTGGSVSTLTIQRTQQEDSAVYLCASRKDSGGAGWTQYFGPGTRLTVL.

This chain joins TRBV11-2 and TRBJ1-3; a possible D gene is TRBD1 (6 bases). Germline CDR1 reads SGHAT; CDR2 reads FQNNGV. V was clipped by 6 bases and J by 3 bases, with 12 bases between them. The CDR3 runs to 14 residues. This CDR3 is CASRPRGNGNTIYF. The CDR3 bases are TGTGCCAGCAGACCAAGGGGGAATGGAAACACCATATATTTT.

V and J are TRBV7-9 and TRBJ1-4; 8 positions agree with TRBD1. Germline-derived CDR1 and CDR2 are SEHNR and FQNEAQ (reference sequence). Trimming cost V 4 bases and J 4 bases; bases outside gene matches: 8. The CDR3 contains 16 residues. The CDR3 coding sequence is TGTGCCAGCAGCTCCGGAAGACAGGGGAGTAATGAAAAACTGTTTTTT. Encoded protein: CASSSGRQGSNEKLFF.

The chain carries TRBV15 and TRBJ1-4; no definite D call. The CDR3 covers 18 residues. Germline CDR1 and CDR2: LNHNV and YYDKDF (reference sequence). Trimming took 0 bases from V and 4 from J, leaving 18 bases between them. The CDR3 DNA reads as TGTGCCACCAGCAGAGATATGGGTCCATGGAGCGGTAATGAAAAACTGTTTTTT. It yields the protein CATSRDMGPWSGNEKLFF.

J is TRBJ1-4 and V is TRBV24-1; D might be TRBD1 (5 bases). Germline CDR1 KGHDR, CDR2 SFDVKD. The V end was cut by 4 bases, the J end by 8 bases, with 10 bases between. The CDR3 consists of 13 residues. This CDR3 reads CATSDGRQEKLFF. In nucleotides, the CDR3 is TGTGCCACCAGTGACGGGAGACAGGAAAAACTGTTTTTT.

The genes are TRBV6-5 and TRBJ1-5, with D possibly TRBD1 on 6 matching bases. CDR3 length: 15 amino acids. Germline V gene data show CDR1 as MNHEY and CDR2 as SVGAGI. Trimming removed 7 bases from V and 6 bases from J, with 19 bases in between. The CDR3 sequence: CASTAPGAQSQPQHF. The CDR3 bases are TGTGCCAGCACCGCCCCAGGGGCGCAGAGTCAGCCCCAGCATTTT.

This chain connects TRBV7-3 to TRBJ2-7, with D possibly TRBD1 on 6 matching bases. CDR3 length: 13 amino acids. V lost 5 bases, J lost 7 bases, and 15 bases lay in between. Germline CDR1 reads SGHTA; CDR2 reads FQGTGA. CDR3 coding DNA: TGTGCCAGCAGCGAACCCCAGGGGTCGGAGCAGTACTTC. Protein: CASSEPQGSEQYF.

The chain links TRBV4-3 to TRBJ2-1; tentatively, D is TRBD1 (6 bases). The CDR3 extends over 14 amino acids. V lost 3 bases, J lost 4 bases, and 10 bases lay in between. Germline lookup yields CDR1 LGHNA and CDR2 YSLEER. CDR3 loop: CASSQGALYNEQFF. In DNA, the CDR3 is TGCGCCAGCAGCCAGGGGGCCCTATACAATGAGCAGTTCTTC.

This clone was observed a single time. The chain links TRBV19 to TRBJ2-3; 11 bases fit TRBD2. The CDR3 sequence is 16 residues long. J was trimmed by 5 bases and V by 5 bases; bases with no gene match: 9. Germline CDR1 LNHDA, CDR2 SQIVND (reference sequence). CDR3 sequence: CASSLALAGEGDTQYF. DNA of the CDR3: TGTGCCAGTAGTTTAGCACTAGCGGGAGAGGGAGATACGCAGTATTTT.

There are a few counts of this clone. The V and J genes are TRBV19 and TRBJ2-5; unclear D gene. CDR3 length: 13 residues. The V end was cut by 4 bases, the J end by 2 bases, with 8 bases between. In germline, CDR1 is LNHDA, CDR2 SQIVND (reference sequence). The CDR3 sequence is CASSNLGQETQYF. DNA of the CDR3: TGTGCCAGTAGTAACCTAGGTCAAGAGACCCAGTACTTC. The entire variable domain, with the rest obtained from reference TRBV19 and TRBJ2-5, is as follows: DGGITQSPKYLFRKEGQNVTLSCEQNLNHDAMYWYRQDPGQGLRLIYYSQIVNDFQKGDIAEGYSVSREKKESFPLTVTSAQKNPTAFYLCASSNLGQETQYFGPGTRLLVL.

This clone was observed once. V is TRBV5-6 and J is TRBJ2-7; D is uncertain. Trimming took 5 bases from V and 2 from J, leaving 11 bases between them. This CDR3 region has 13 residues. Germline lookup yields CDR1 SGHDT and CDR2 YYEEEE. This CDR3 is CASRPFGPYEQYF. In DNA, the CDR3 is TGTGCCAGCAGACCGTTTGGGCCCTACGAGCAGTACTTC.

The chain employs TRBV12-5 and TRBJ1-3, with 9 bases that match TRBD1. The CDR3 has 14 amino acids. Germline V gene data show CDR1 as LGHNT and CDR2 as FRNRAP. Trimming removed 5 bases from V and 4 bases from J; junction bases left unmatched: 3. Written as DNA, the CDR3 is TGTGCTAGTGGTACCGGGACAGGGGGAAACACCATATATTTT. Translation: CASGTGTGGNTIYF.

This clone has just one count. The chain is built from TRBV5-6 and TRBJ1-3; 9 bases are a match to TRBD1. Looked up from germline, CDR1 is SGHDT and CDR2 is YYEEEE. V was pared by 3 bases and J by 0 bases, with 4 bases of the junction left unmatched. The CDR3 is made up of 16 amino acids. DNA of the CDR3: TGTGCCAGCAGCTCCGGACAGGGGAACTCTGGAAACACCATATATTTT. Its translation: CASSSGQGNSGNTIYF.

This clone appeared a few times. The rearrangement links TRBV4-1 to TRBJ1-3; D is uncertain. The CDR3 runs to 17 residues. V gave up 0 bases and J gave up 0 bases, with 12 bases separating them. CDR1 MGHRA and CDR2 YSYEKL come from the germline V gene. DNA for the CDR3: TGCGCCAGCAGCCAAGATAACCAGATGGCCTCTGGAAACACCATATATTTT. Translating gives CASSQDNQMASGNTIYF.

CDR3 region: CASSIRLADYEQYF. In DNA form, the CDR3 reads TGTGCCAGCAGTATAAGACTAGCGGACTACGAGCAGTACTTC. The J gene is TRBJ2-7, the V gene TRBV28; 9 bases agree with TRBD2. The CDR3 spans 14 residues. V lost 5 bases to trimming and J lost 3 bases; unmatched junction nucleotides: 5. Per the germline V gene, CDR1 is MDHEN and CDR2 is SYDVKM.

V is TRBV18 and J is TRBJ1-6; 10 bases are shared with TRBD1. Germline CDR1 KGHSH, CDR2 LQKENI. After removal of 2 bases from V and 11 bases from J, the junction contained 3 bases not matched to a gene. The CDR3 sequence is 14 residues long. CDR3: CASSPGQGGTPLHF. CDR3 nucleotide sequence: TGTGCCAGCTCACCAGGACAGGGGGGAACACCCCTCCACTTT.

V and J are TRBV30 and TRBJ2-3, with TRBD1 matching over 8 bases. The CDR3 is 14 residues long. CDR1 is GTSNPN and CDR2 is SVGIG in the germline V gene (reference sequence). With 8 bases clipped from V and 3 bases from J, the junction kept 10 bases outside the gene matches. The CDR3, as DNA: TGTGCCAGCGACAGGGGAATTGGTACAGATACGCAGTATTTT. Translated: CASDRGIGTDTQYF.

In its sample, this clone was seen a few times. The genes are TRBV29-1 and TRBJ1-2; TRBD1 aligns across 8 bases. This CDR3 has 17 amino acids. Unmatched junction bases numbered 14, after V lost 5 bases and J lost 0 bases. Germline CDR1 reads SQVTM; CDR2 reads ANQGSEA. This CDR3 reads CSVLSQGAETSNYGYTF. CDR3 in DNA: TGCAGCGTTCTTTCTCAGGGGGCGGAAACATCTAACTATGGCTACACCTTC. Full variable domain (missing parts from reference TRBV29-1 and TRBJ1-2): SAVISQKPSRDICQRGTSLTIQCQVDSQVTMMFWYRQQPGQSLTLIATANQGSEATYESGFVIDKFPISRPNLTFSTLTVSNMSPEDSSIYLCSVLSQGAETSNYGYTFGSGTRLTVV.

CDR3 DNA: TGTGCCAGCGGGGGGGAAGGATCCCTAGCCAAAAACATTCAGTACTTC. This sequence encodes CASGGEGSLAKNIQYF. This sequence joins TRBV2 and TRBJ2-4, with 7 nucleotides matching TRBD2. The CDR3 covers 16 residues. The germline V gene has CDR1 SNHLY and CDR2 FYNNEI. V dropped 8 bases and J dropped 0; count of bases not matched to a gene: 10. The full variable domain, in which reference TRBV2 and TRBJ2-4 provide the parts outside the CDR3, is EPEVTQTPSHQVTQMGQEVILRCVPISNHLYFYWYRQILGQKVEFLVSFYNNEISEKSEIFDDQFSVERPDGSNFTLKIRSTKLEDSAMYFCASGGEGSLAKNIQYFGAGTRLSVL.

The chain is built from TRBV9 and TRBJ2-1; weak D call: TRBD2 (5 bases). From germline, CDR1 is SGDLS and CDR2 YYNGEE. Between the trimmed V and J ends, which lost 4 bases and 6 bases, there was a span of 17 bases. CDR3 length: 15 residues. The CDR3 sequence: CASSSHELRGNEQFF. The CDR3 nucleotides are TGTGCCAGCAGCTCCCATGAACTACGGGGCAATGAGCAGTTCTTC.

CDR3: CSVGRGADTQYF. The CDR3 nucleotides are TGCAGCGTTGGGAGGGGAGCAGATACGCAGTATTTT. The V gene is TRBV29-1, the J gene TRBJ2-3, with a possible D match to TRBD2 (6 bases). The germline CDR1 and CDR2 sequences are SQVTM and ANQGSEA. The V end was cut by 4 bases, the J end by 4 bases, with 9 bases between. CDR3 length: 12 amino acids.

The V and J genes are TRBV6-6 and TRBJ1-1; 8 bases align to TRBD1. Germline V gene data show CDR1 as MNHNY and CDR2 as SVGAGI (reference sequence). J was trimmed by 7 bases and V by 5 bases; bases with no gene match: 6. The CDR3 is 13 residues long. CDR3 in amino acids: CASSTTGGVEAFF. CDR3 bases: TGTGCCAGCAGTACCACAGGGGGAGTTGAAGCTTTCTTT.